The present TCR beta chain was sequenced within a study of blood T cell repertoires in COVID-19 (dated by TCRdb to 2018 to 2021). About the full investigation: Collaborator samples came from the United States, Italy and Spain and covered acute and convalescent phases of COVID-19. The prospective study material was composed of cDNA or gDNA derived from T cells, B-cell-depleted T cells, or PBMCs. Deeply sampled blood TCRbeta repertoires from subjects exposed to, actively infected with, or recovered from COVID-19 were included in the dataset. The repertoires were made available in a free public database intended to serve as a resource for research on the immune response to SARS-CoV-2. Samples came from the ongoing ImmuneRACE study (first 160 participants) plus 1,254 subjects from 6 global collaborators. A de-identified subject ID, COVID-19 status, age in years and sex were almost always included in the sample metadata. Where available, HLA class I and class II types were taken from metadata supplied by the sample provider and were not determined by assay-based typing.

Summary of the overall study and its limitations: Clinical and demographic metadata were provided uncurated, with the amount varying by source and participant.

TCRbeta CDR3 regions were amplified from genomic DNA using the immunoSEQ Assay, a bias-controlled multiplex PCR. The original methods were these. Nucleated cell counts per sample were estimated from amplification of reference gene primers within the assay. To quantify the absolute abundance of each unique TCRbeta CDR3 rearrangement, sequence reads were collapsed and filtered. For each sample, productive Simpson clonality was calculated as the square root of Simpson's diversity index over productive rearrangements. Here the immuneACCESS table is served through TCRdb, limited to in-frame sequences with V and J called. Missing clones are a known gap in these copies; in checked studies unresolved V genes cover under half, and the rest lacks a known reason. V, J and clone size reflect that table, while D and trimming were determined from the DNA. Here the sample has 40,000 to 60,000 clones; approximately 87% occur a single time. Of the sample, almost 6% falls within the top ten clones.

With regard to this clone: This receptor's antigen is unknown. No base quality values were provided; no much bigger clone lies one nucleotide off.

The collaborating institutions used their own protocols to collect whole blood in K2EDTA tubes. For TCRbeta analysis, collaborators shipped samples in one of three forms: frozen whole blood, isolated PBMCs, or DNA extracted from either of those sample types. The CDR3 runs 14 residues from the cysteine to the phenylalanine. This entry keeps only the CDR3 DNA: 42 bases, framed from base 1. The germline V gene encodes CDR1 SGHTA and CDR2 FQGNSA. V trim: 8 bases; J trim: 2 bases; unmatched bases: 7. The sample was peripheral blood. The chain joins TRBV7-2 to TRBJ2-5; TRBD1 agrees with 8 junctional bases. The source of this sequence is a woman aged 60 to 75 with acute or convalescent COVID-19. The encoded CDR3 is CASAGTGGQETQYF. The DNA sequence is as follows: TGTGCCAGCGCCGGGACAGGTGGGCAAGAGACCCAGTACTTC.